Listed below are T cell receptor beta chains from one sample, sequenced in a study of cytomegalovirus exposure and HLA in healthy donors. The protocol was immunoSEQ multiplex PCR, while the TCRdb copy is restricted to in-frame clones and leaves out a portion. The data hold some 75,000 clones, with roughly 95% observed a single time. Sequenced sample: PBMCs. The receptors originated from a woman aged 18-35 years in good health and CMV-seronegative. CDR3s include the opening cysteine and the closing phenylalanine or tryptophan. A D gene is named only where the DNA matches it firmly. The size entry is marked missing in some rows and otherwise reads once, few, many or a size class.

- | TRBJ1-1 | TRBV9 | - | CASSVVETEAFF | TGTGCCAGCAGCGTAGTAGAGACTGAAGCTTTCTTT
- | TRBJ2-1 | TRBV15 | - | CATLGSPSSYNEQFF | TGTGCCACCCTCGGGAGCCCGAGCTCCTACAATGAGCAGTTCTTC
- | TRBJ2-3 | TRBV12-5 | TRBD1 | CASGFGQARSDTQYF | TGTGCTAGTGGCTTCGGACAGGCCCGTTCGGATACGCAGTATTTT
- | TRBJ2-3 | TRBV7-8 | TRBD2 | CASSLAPGLAADTQYF | TGTGCCAGCAGCTTAGCGCCGGGACTAGCGGCAGATACGCAGTATTTT
- | TRBJ2-7 | TRBV5-1 | TRBD2 | CASSLGLAGSYEQYF | TGCGCCAGCAGCTTGGGACTAGCGGGTTCCTACGAGCAGTACTTC
- | TRBJ2-6 | TRBV10-1 | TRBD1 | CASSGTEVGANVLTF | TGCGCCAGCTCCGGGACAGAGGTTGGGGCCAACGTCCTGACTTTC
- | TRBJ2-7 | TRBV5-1 | - | CASSLVGVGSYEQYF | TGCGCCAGCAGCTTGGTAGGGGTGGGCTCCTACGAGCAGTACTTC
- | TRBJ1-1 | TRBV5-1 | TRBD1 | CASSLLTGEEAFF | TGCGCCAGCAGCTTACTGACAGGGGAGGAAGCTTTCTTT
- | TRBJ2-7 | TRBV19 | TRBD1 | CASSITTGYVEQYF | TGTGCCAGTAGTATAACGACAGGGTATGTCGAGCAGTACTTC
once | TRBJ2-5 | TRBV28 | TRBD2 | CASIPPRVSGHEETQYF | TGTGCCAGCATCCCACCCCGAGTTAGCGGGCACGAAGAGACCCAGTACTTC
- | TRBJ1-3 | TRBV9 | - | CASSVDPGEGVGGNTIYF | TGTGCCAGCAGCGTAGATCCCGGGGAGGGGGTTGGTGGAAACACCATATATTTT
- | TRBJ2-7 | TRBV27 | TRBD1 | CASWGSGTGRYEQYF | TGTGCCAGCTGGGGCTCCGGGACAGGGCGGTACGAGCAGTACTTC
- | TRBJ1-4 | TRBV25-1 | - | CASSEYVMSEKLFF | TGTGCCAGCAGTGAATACGTCATGAGTGAAAAACTGTTTTTT
once | TRBJ2-1 | TRBV10-2 | TRBD2 | CASTGLAGGHVAPNSYNEQFF | TGCGCCAGCACAGGACTAGCGGGAGGGCACGTAGCTCCCAACTCCTACAATGAGCAGTTCTTC
- | TRBJ2-1 | TRBV6-5 | TRBD2 | CASSYFSGSSYNEQFF | TGTGCCAGCAGTTATTTTAGCGGGAGTTCCTACAATGAGCAGTTCTTC
- | TRBJ1-3 | TRBV6-5 | - | CASRAVEDSGNTIYF | TGTGCCAGCAGGGCCGTGGAGGACTCTGGAAACACCATATATTTT
- | TRBJ2-1 | TRBV29-1 | - | CSYSEAFYNEQFF | TGCAGCTATTCCGAGGCGTTCTACAATGAGCAGTTCTTC
once | TRBJ2-2 | TRBV28 | - | CASSLWGSKGAGELFF | TGTGCCAGCAGTTTATGGGGGTCAAAGGGAGCCGGGGAGCTGTTTTTT
- | TRBJ2-7 | TRBV6-5 | - | CASSYSTTHSYEQYF | TGTGCCAGCAGTTACTCGACTACGCACTCCTACGAGCAGTACTTC
- | TRBJ1-1 | TRBV5-6 | TRBD1 | CASSLQGASGTEAFF | TGTGCCAGCAGCTTACAGGGGGCCTCGGGGACTGAAGCTTTCTTT
- | TRBJ1-2 | TRBV14 | TRBD1 | CASSQEATGGAYGYTF | TGTGCCAGCAGCCAAGAAGCCACAGGGGGCGCCTATGGCTACACCTTC
- | TRBJ2-3 | TRBV7-6 | - | CASSLSSVSTDTQYF | TGTGCCAGCAGCTTATCTAGCGTGAGCACAGATACGCAGTATTTT
- | TRBJ2-3 | TRBV4-1 | TRBD2 | CASSQGLARNPTSTDTQYF | TGCGCCAGCAGCCAAGGACTAGCGCGCAACCCAACTAGCACAGATACGCAGTATTTT
- | TRBJ1-2 | TRBV4-1 | - | CASSQLTEKYGYTF | TGCGCCAGCAGCCAACTGACAGAGAAATATGGCTACACCTTC
once | TRBJ2-5 | TRBV10-1 | TRBD1 | CASSTGQASTQYF | TGCGCCAGCAGCACCGGACAGGCGTCCACCCAGTACTTC
- | TRBJ1-1 | TRBV27 | TRBD1 | CASSLKGAWPSTEAFF | TGTGCCAGCAGTTTAAAGGGGGCATGGCCAAGCACTGAAGCTTTCTTT
- | TRBJ2-1 | TRBV2 | TRBD1 | CASSEETGTDNEQFF | TGTGCCAGCAGTGAAGAGACCGGGACAGATAATGAGCAGTTCTTC
once | TRBJ2-1 | TRBV9 | TRBD1 | CASSAHQGQDYNEQFF | TGTGCCAGCAGCGCCCACCAGGGACAGGATTACAATGAGCAGTTCTTC
- | TRBJ1-2 | TRBV10-3 | TRBD1 | CAIKGGQDAIGYTF | TGTGCCATCAAAGGAGGACAGGACGCTATCGGCTACACCTTC
- | TRBJ2-7 | TRBV19 | TRBD1 | CASSILPTRQGHMYF | TGTGCCAGTAGTATACTGCCAACTCGACAGGGCCACATGTACTTC
- | TRBJ2-2 | TRBV10-2 | TRBD1 | CASRMDRGVTGELFF | TGCGCCAGCAGGATGGACAGGGGCGTCACCGGGGAGCTGTTTTTT
- | TRBJ2-7 | TRBV6-1 | TRBD1 | CASSDSYRDRGHEQYF | TGTGCCAGCAGTGATTCTTACCGGGACAGGGGCCACGAGCAGTACTTC
- | TRBJ2-2 | TRBV28 | - | CASTRVNTGELFF | TGTGCCAGCACCAGGGTGAACACCGGGGAGCTGTTTTTT
- | TRBJ2-4 | TRBV5-1 | TRBD1 | CASSLVGDSLNIQYF | TGCGCCAGCAGCTTGGTGGGGGACAGCCTAAACATTCAGTACTTC
- | TRBJ2-1 | TRBV14 | - | CASSPRGTAFNEQFF | TGTGCCAGCAGCCCGCGAGGGACTGCCTTCAATGAGCAGTTCTTC
once | TRBJ2-1 | TRBV18 | - | CASSASNEQFF | TGTGCCAGCTCAGCTAGCAATGAGCAGTTCTTC
- | TRBJ2-5 | TRBV7-9 | - | CASSLQAGAQQETQYF | TGTGCCAGCAGCTTACAAGCGGGCGCTCAACAAGAGACCCAGTACTTC
- | TRBJ2-3 | TRBV5-1 | TRBD2 | CASIPGLAVTDTQYF | TGCGCCAGCATACCGGGACTAGCGGTCACAGATACGCAGTATTTT
- | TRBJ2-2 | TRBV5-6 | - | CASSLGATGELFF | TGTGCCAGCAGCTTGGGGGCCACCGGGGAGCTGTTTTTT
- | TRBJ2-1 | TRBV5-1 | - | CASSSLGEIVEQFF | TGCGCCAGCAGCTCGCTTGGGGAGATCGTTGAGCAGTTCTTC
- | TRBJ1-1 | TRBV6-4 | - | CASSADRLGEAFF | TGTGCCAGCAGTGCCGACAGATTAGGTGAAGCTTTCTTT
- | TRBJ2-7 | TRBV5-1 | - | CASSLGVAVYEQYF | TGCGCCAGCAGCTTGGGAGTAGCAGTCTACGAGCAGTACTTC
- | TRBJ2-5 | TRBV5-4 | TRBD1 | CASSFRDRGYETQYF | TGTGCCAGCAGCTTCCGGGACAGGGGATACGAGACCCAGTACTTC
once | TRBJ1-5 | TRBV27 | - | CASTPRQGTDQPQHF | TGTGCCAGCACCCCTCGGCAGGGAACGGATCAGCCCCAGCATTTT
once | TRBJ1-1 | TRBV18 | TRBD1 | CASSPTRTGENTEAFF | TGTGCCAGCTCACCTACTCGGACAGGGGAGAACACTGAAGCTTTCTTT
- | TRBJ2-5 | TRBV5-1 | - | CASSLRLAGLQETQYF | TGCGCCAGCAGCTTAAGGCTTGCGGGTTTACAAGAGACCCAGTACTTC
- | TRBJ1-2 | TRBV7-8 | TRBD1 | CASSPTDRGIGYTF | TGTGCCAGCAGCCCGACCGACAGGGGGATAGGCTACACCTTC
- | TRBJ2-1 | TRBV5-1 | - | CASSLAAGLWDEQFF | TGCGCCAGCAGCTTGGCCGCGGGACTCTGGGATGAGCAGTTCTTC
- | TRBJ2-7 | TRBV5-5 | - | CASSSKPPTGNYEQYF | TGTGCCAGCAGCTCGAAACCACCGACGGGAAACTACGAGCAGTACTTC